A selection of T cell receptor beta chains follows, all from one sample in a study of patients and donors after allogeneic stem cell transplantation. Each CDR3 protein gets one entry after TCRdb re-called the RT-PCR reads with MiXCR. The sample contains more than 850,000 distinct CDR3 sequences, around 17% of which appear only once. The sample taken for sequencing was blood, either unsorted or a sorted T cell fraction (not recorded which). All receptors come from a human donor who was either an allogeneic HSCT recipient or a stem cell or donor lymphocyte infusion donor (not recorded which). It is not recorded whose cells these are; they may come from a transplant donor. The CDR3 runs from the conserved cysteine through the conserved F or W. Fields, in order: J gene, CDR3 length, V gene, clone size, D gene, CDR3 protein, CDR3 DNA. The D gene is left open where the match is weak. Clone size is given for some rows only: seen once, a few or many times, or a class if the clone is expanded.

J gene: TRBJ2-2; CDR3 length: 16; V gene: TRBV5-1; clone size: .; D gene: .; CDR3 protein: CASSFVQGSSTGELFF; CDR3 DNA: TGCGCCAGCAGCTTTGTCCAAGGGAGTAGCACCGGGGAGCTGTTTTTT
J gene: TRBJ2-5; CDR3 length: 16; V gene: TRBV5-1; clone size: .; D gene: .; CDR3 protein: CASQGRPQLEGETQYF; CDR3 DNA: TGCGCCAGCCAAGGCCGACCTCAACTAGAGGGAGAGACCCAGTACTTC
J gene: TRBJ2-2; CDR3 length: 17; V gene: TRBV7-9; clone size: .; D gene: .; CDR3 protein: CASSLPRQVVVTGELFF; CDR3 DNA: TGTGCCAGCAGCTTACCGAGACAGGTTGTCGTTACCGGGGAGCTGTTTTTT
J gene: TRBJ2-1; CDR3 length: 15; V gene: TRBV30; clone size: .; D gene: TRBD1; CDR3 protein: CAWSADRVPHNEQFF; CDR3 DNA: TGTGCCTGGAGTGCGGACAGGGTCCCCCACAATGAGCAGTTCTTC
J gene: TRBJ2-3; CDR3 length: 16; V gene: TRBV24-1; clone size: .; D gene: TRBD2; CDR3 protein: CATSAVAGGTTDTQYF; CDR3 DNA: TGTGCCACCAGTGCAGTAGCGGGGGGCACCACAGATACGCAGTATTTT
J gene: TRBJ2-1; CDR3 length: 18; V gene: TRBV11-2; clone size: few; D gene: TRBD1; CDR3 protein: CASSLFVKGAMKDNEQFF; CDR3 DNA: TGTGCCAGCAGCTTATTCGTGAAGGGGGCTATGAAGGACAATGAGCAGTTCTTC
J gene: TRBJ1-1; CDR3 length: 16; V gene: TRBV5-1; clone size: .; D gene: TRBD1; CDR3 protein: CASSFRDRERDTEAFF; CDR3 DNA: TGCGCCAGCAGCTTCCGGGACAGGGAAAGGGACACTGAAGCTTTCTTT
J gene: TRBJ2-3; CDR3 length: 17; V gene: TRBV20-1; clone size: .; D gene: TRBD1; CDR3 protein: CSARQPGTGGGTDTQYF; CDR3 DNA: TGCAGTGCTAGACAACCCGGGACAGGGGGGGGCACAGATACGCAGTATTTT
J gene: TRBJ2-3; CDR3 length: 13; V gene: TRBV9; clone size: few; D gene: .; CDR3 protein: CASRHQGTDTQYF; CDR3 DNA: TGTGCCAGTCGACACCAAGGCACAGATACGCAGTATTTT
J gene: TRBJ2-3; CDR3 length: 11; V gene: TRBV10-3; clone size: .; D gene: .; CDR3 protein: CAISDSDTQYF; CDR3 DNA: TGTGCCATCAGTGACAGTGATACGCAGTATTTT
J gene: TRBJ1-4; CDR3 length: 13; V gene: TRBV29-1; clone size: few; D gene: .; CDR3 protein: CSVTTGANEKLFF; CDR3 DNA: TGCAGCGTCACGACAGGTGCTAATGAAAAACTGTTTTTT
J gene: TRBJ2-7; CDR3 length: 14; V gene: TRBV5-1; clone size: few; D gene: .; CDR3 protein: CASSLEALTYEQYF; CDR3 DNA: TGCGCCAGCAGCTTGGAGGCCCTAACCTACGAGCAGTACTTC
J gene: TRBJ2-1; CDR3 length: 16; V gene: TRBV10-3; clone size: many; D gene: TRBD2; CDR3 protein: CAISELAGDVRNEQFF; CDR3 DNA: TGTGCCATCAGTGAACTAGCGGGGGACGTTAGGAATGAGCAGTTCTTC
J gene: TRBJ1-1; CDR3 length: 15; V gene: TRBV6-2/TRBV6-3; clone size: .; D gene: TRBD1; CDR3 protein: CASRPGTDMNTEAFF; CDR3 DNA: TGTGCCAGCAGACCCGGGACAGATATGAACACTGAAGCTTTCTTT
J gene: TRBJ2-3; CDR3 length: 14; V gene: TRBV20-1; clone size: .; D gene: .; CDR3 protein: CSASRQGPTDTQYF; CDR3 DNA: TGCAGTGCTAGTCGGCAGGGGCCCACAGATACGCAGTATTTT
J gene: TRBJ2-7; CDR3 length: 15; V gene: TRBV29-1; clone size: .; D gene: .; CDR3 protein: CSVEDPRGRDDEQYF; CDR3 DNA: TGCAGCGTTGAAGATCCCAGGGGCAGAGATGACGAGCAGTACTTC
J gene: TRBJ2-1; CDR3 length: 14; V gene: TRBV9; clone size: few; D gene: .; CDR3 protein: CASSKTGDYNEQFF; CDR3 DNA: TGTGCCAGCAGCAAGACAGGAGATTACAATGAGCAGTTCTTC
J gene: TRBJ2-5; CDR3 length: 14; V gene: TRBV5-6; clone size: few; D gene: .; CDR3 protein: CASSPRSRGETQYF; CDR3 DNA: TGTGCCAGCAGCCCACGGAGCCGTGGGGAGACCCAGTACTTC
J gene: TRBJ1-1; CDR3 length: 13; V gene: TRBV12-3/TRBV12-4; clone size: many; D gene: .; CDR3 protein: CASSLKLATEAFF; CDR3 DNA: TGTGCCAGCAGTTTAAAATTGGCCACTGAAGCTTTCTTT
J gene: TRBJ2-2; CDR3 length: 18; V gene: TRBV5-4; clone size: .; D gene: TRBD2; CDR3 protein: CASRTGTSGTMETGELFF; CDR3 DNA: TGTGCCAGCCGGACCGGGACTAGCGGGACTATGGAAACCGGGGAGCTGTTTTTT
J gene: TRBJ2-2; CDR3 length: 15; V gene: TRBV10-3; clone size: .; D gene: .; CDR3 protein: CAIRALGQNTGELFF; CDR3 DNA: TGTGCCATCAGGGCCCTAGGGCAGAACACCGGGGAGCTGTTTTTT
J gene: TRBJ1-3; CDR3 length: 16; V gene: TRBV5-1; clone size: .; D gene: TRBD1; CDR3 protein: CASSLVGGRLGNTIYF; CDR3 DNA: TGCGCCAGCAGCTTAGTAGGGGGCCGGCTAGGAAACACCATATATTTT
J gene: TRBJ1-2; CDR3 length: 14; V gene: TRBV20-1; clone size: .; D gene: .; CDR3 protein: CSARETGAKDGYTF; CDR3 DNA: TGCAGTGCTAGAGAGACAGGAGCAAAGGATGGCTACACCTTC
J gene: TRBJ1-2; CDR3 length: 15; V gene: TRBV12-3/TRBV12-4; clone size: once; D gene: .; CDR3 protein: CASSPRTVQAHGYTF; CDR3 DNA: TGTGCCAGCAGTCCCCGGACAGTCCAAGCCCATGGCTACACCTTC
J gene: TRBJ2-1; CDR3 length: 13; V gene: TRBV20-1; clone size: few; D gene: TRBD2; CDR3 protein: CSFRDYRRDEQFF; CDR3 DNA: TGCAGTTTCCGGGACTATCGACGGGATGAGCAGTTCTTC
J gene: TRBJ2-6; CDR3 length: 18; V gene: TRBV5-1; clone size: .; D gene: .; CDR3 protein: CASSSEVILSSGANVLTF; CDR3 DNA: TGCGCCAGCAGCTCGGAGGTTATCTTAAGCTCTGGGGCCAACGTCCTGACTTTC
J gene: TRBJ1-6; CDR3 length: 14; V gene: TRBV12-3/TRBV12-4; clone size: few; D gene: TRBD1; CDR3 protein: CASSRTGYNSPPHF; CDR3 DNA: TGTGCCAGCAGCCGGACAGGGTATAATTCACCCCCCCACTTT